This TCR beta chain emerged from a study of vaccination effects on CD4 cells after COVID-19. Overall study context: Samples that were drawn after vaccination came a median of 72 days after the second dose. The researchers cultured some 1.9 million PBMC per well with about 11 IU/ml IL-2 and 8 to 10 ug/ml peptides.

Concerning this clone itself: No antigen is known for it.

Subsequent to 10 days of culture, CD4+ T cells were isolated. Either the BNT162b2 or mRNA-1273 vaccine was given to participants in two doses. Produced via immunoSEQ multiplex PCR; TCRdb's table is partial and in-frame only. Seen here are about 73,000 clones, nearly 75% observed once, and the top ten hold roughly 2.1%. V was clipped by 2 bases and J by 5 bases, with 8 bases between them. The CDR3 has 13 residues. Germline-derived CDR1 and CDR2 are SGHKS and YYEKEE (reference sequence). The clonotype was recovered from a human donor who received a COVID-19 vaccine. The V and J genes are TRBV5-5 and TRBJ1-5; D remains ambiguous. The sequencing here drew on CD4+ T cells from PBMCs cultured without peptide, taken after COVID-19 vaccination. Here the CDR3 reads CASSFYGDQPQHF. The CDR3 DNA follows: TGTGCCAGCAGCTTCTATGGGGATCAGCCCCAGCATTTT.